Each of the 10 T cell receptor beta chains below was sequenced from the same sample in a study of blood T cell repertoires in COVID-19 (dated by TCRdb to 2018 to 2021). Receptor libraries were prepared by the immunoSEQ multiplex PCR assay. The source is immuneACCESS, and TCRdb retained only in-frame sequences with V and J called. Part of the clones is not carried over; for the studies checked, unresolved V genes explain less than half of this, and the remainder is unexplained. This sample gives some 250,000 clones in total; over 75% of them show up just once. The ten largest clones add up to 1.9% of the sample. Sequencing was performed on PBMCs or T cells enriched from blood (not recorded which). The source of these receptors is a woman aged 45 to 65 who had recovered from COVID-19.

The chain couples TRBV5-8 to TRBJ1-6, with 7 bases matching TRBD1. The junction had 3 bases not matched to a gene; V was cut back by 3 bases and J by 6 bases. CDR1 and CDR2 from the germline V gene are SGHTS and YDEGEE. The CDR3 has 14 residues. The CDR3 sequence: CASSSQGRNSPLHF. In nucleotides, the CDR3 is TGTGCCAGCAGCTCACAGGGGCGTAATTCACCCCTCCACTTT.

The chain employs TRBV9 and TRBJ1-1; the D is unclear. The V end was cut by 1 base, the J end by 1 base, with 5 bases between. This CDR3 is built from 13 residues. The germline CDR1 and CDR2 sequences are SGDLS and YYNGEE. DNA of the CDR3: TGTGCCAGCAGCGTAACGGGGAACACTGAAGCTTTCTTT. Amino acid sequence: CASSVTGNTEAFF.

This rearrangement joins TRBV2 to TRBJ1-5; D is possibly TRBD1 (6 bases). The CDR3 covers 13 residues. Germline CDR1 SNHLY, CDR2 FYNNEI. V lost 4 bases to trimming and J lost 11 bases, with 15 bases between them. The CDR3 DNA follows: TGTGCCAGCAGTGGGTCAGGGGAGGGAGCCCAGCATTTT. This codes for CASSGSGEGAQHF.

CDR3: CASSRQGRGSPLHF. The CDR3 nucleotides are TGTGCCAGCAGCAGACAGGGGAGAGGGTCACCCCTCCACTTT. This chain joins TRBV27 and TRBJ1-6; the match to TRBD1 covers 8 bases. The junction had 8 bases not matched to a gene; V was cut back by 6 bases and J by 10 bases. CDR1 is MNHEY and CDR2 is SMNVEV in the germline V gene (reference sequence). The CDR3 contains 14 residues.

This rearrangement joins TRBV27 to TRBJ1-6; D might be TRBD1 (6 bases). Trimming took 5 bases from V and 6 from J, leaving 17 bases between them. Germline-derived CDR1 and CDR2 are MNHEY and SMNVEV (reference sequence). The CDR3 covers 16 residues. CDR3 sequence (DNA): TGTGCCAGCAGTCCTACAGGGATCGTTGGTAATTCACCCCTCCACTTT. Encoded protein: CASSPTGIVGNSPLHF.

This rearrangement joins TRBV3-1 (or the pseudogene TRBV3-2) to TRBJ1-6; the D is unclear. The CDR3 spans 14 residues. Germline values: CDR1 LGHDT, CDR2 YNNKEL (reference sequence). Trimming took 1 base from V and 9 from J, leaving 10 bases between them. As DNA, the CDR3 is TGTGCCAGCAGCCAAGGGGCCCAAGGTTCACCCCTCCACTTT. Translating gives CASSQGAQGSPLHF.

The CDR3 region has the DNA TGTGCCAGCAGTTCCCGACGTAGAGGAGGGGAGCTGTTTTTT. Translating gives CASSSRRRGGELFF. This rearrangement joins TRBV27 to TRBJ2-2; D not resolved. CDR1 and CDR2 (germline): MNHEY, SMNVEV (reference sequence). Trimming pared 4 bases from V and 8 bases from J, leaving 14 bases between. The CDR3 sequence is 14 residues long.

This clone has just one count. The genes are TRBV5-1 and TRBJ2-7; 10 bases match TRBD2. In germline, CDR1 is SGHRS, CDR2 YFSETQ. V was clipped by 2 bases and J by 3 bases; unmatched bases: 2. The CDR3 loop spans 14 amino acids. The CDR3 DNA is TGCGCCAGCAGCTTTAGCGGGAGGAACTACGAGCAGTACTTC. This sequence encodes CASSFSGRNYEQYF. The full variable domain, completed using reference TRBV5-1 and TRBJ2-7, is KAGVTQTPRYLIKTRGQQVTLSCSPISGHRSVSWYQQTPGQGLQFLFEYFSETQRNKGNFPGRFSGRQFSNSRSEMNVSTLELGDSALYLCASSFSGRNYEQYFGPGTRLTVT.

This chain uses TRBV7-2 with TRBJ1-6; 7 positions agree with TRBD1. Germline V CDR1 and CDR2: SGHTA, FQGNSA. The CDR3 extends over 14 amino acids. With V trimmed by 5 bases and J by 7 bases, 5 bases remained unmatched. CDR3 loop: CASSLDRVNSPLHF. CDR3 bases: TGTGCCAGCAGCCTTGACAGGGTGAATTCACCCCTCCACTTT.

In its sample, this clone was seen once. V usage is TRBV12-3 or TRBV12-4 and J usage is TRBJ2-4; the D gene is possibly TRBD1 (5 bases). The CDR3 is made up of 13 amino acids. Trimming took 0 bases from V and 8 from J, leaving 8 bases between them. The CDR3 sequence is CASSLATAYIQYF. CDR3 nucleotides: TGTGCCAGCAGTTTAGCGACAGCGTACATTCAGTACTTC.